Shown below are 28 T cell receptor beta chains from a single sample sequenced in a study of blood T cells in healthy people across ages. Primed by a sample-barcoded 5' primer and a J-beta primer mix, a second PCR proceeded for about 7 to 11 cycles. MiXCR was run by TCRdb on the 5' RACE reads, yielding one entry per CDR3 protein. Of more than 650,000 distinct CDR3 sequences detected, about 55% appear once; the ten largest clones hold about two fifths. Specimen: blood. These receptors all stem from an elderly man in good health.

V and J are TRBV6-5 and TRBJ2-3; the D is unclear. There are 11 residues in the CDR3. Germline loops: CDR1 MNHEY, CDR2 SVGAGI. Trimming removed 0 bases from V and 14 bases from J, with 9 bases in between. The CDR3 here is CASSYSGYAYF. The CDR3 DNA reads TGTGCCAGCAGTTACTCCGGATACGCGTATTTT.

The chain employs TRBV5-4 and TRBJ1-2; D is possibly TRBD1 (6 bases). Trimming removed 4 bases at V and 6 bases at J, with 16 bases between. This CDR3 has 14 residues. The germline CDR1 and CDR2 sequences are SGHNT and YYREEE (reference sequence). The CDR3 nucleotides read TGTGCCAGCAGCGTGCGGCAGGGGCTTGATGGCTACACCTTC. Translating it yields CASSVRQGLDGYTF.

The chain carries TRBV5-1 and TRBJ2-7; weak D call: TRBD2 (7 bases). CDR1 SGHRS and CDR2 YFSETQ come from the germline V gene. The CDR3 totals 14 residues. Trimming cost V 4 bases and J 5 bases, with 16 bases left between them. Here the CDR3 reads CASSRGAAADEQYF. CDR3 nucleotides: TGCGCCAGCAGCCGGGGGGCGGCGGCGGACGAGCAGTACTTC.

V gene TRBV10-3 combines with J gene TRBJ2-5; perhaps TRBD1 as D (6 bases). The end of the DNA aligns better with TRBJ2-7, so the J call may be wrong. The CDR3 totals 13 residues. In germline, CDR1 is ENHRY, CDR2 SYGVKD. The CDR3, as DNA: TGTGCCATCAGTGACTGGGGGCCAGGCGAGCAGTACTTC. Translation: CAISDWGPGEQYF.

There are a few counts of this clonotype. The V and J genes are TRBV29-1 and TRBJ1-2, with 8 bases identical to TRBD1. There are 16 residues in the CDR3. Trimming removed 6 bases from V and 0 bases from J; junction bases left unmatched: 12. Germline CDR1 is SQVTM and CDR2 is ANQGSEA. The CDR3 nucleotides are TGCAGCGTCGGAAGACAGGGACAGGAGTCTAACTATGGCTACACCTTC. Protein sequence: CSVGRQGQESNYGYTF.

This chain uses TRBV6-6 with TRBJ2-1, with 10 bases that match TRBD2. The CDR3 is 15 amino acids. Germline values: CDR1 MNHNY, CDR2 SVGAGI (reference sequence). Unmatched junction bases numbered 6, after V lost 6 bases and J lost 4 bases. CDR3 coding DNA: TGTGCCAGCAGACGCGGGACTAGCGTATACAATGAGCAGTTCTTC. Amino acid sequence: CASRRGTSVYNEQFF.

The V and J genes are TRBV29-1 and TRBJ2-4; tentatively, D is TRBD1 or TRBD2 (6 bases each). The germline gives CDR1 SQVTM, CDR2 ANQGSEA. The CDR3 length is 15 residues. V lost 4 bases and J lost 1, with 14 bases in between. In DNA form, the CDR3 reads TGCAGCGTTGTACCTCGAGGGGGGGCCAAAAACATTCAGTACTTC. It specifies CSVVPRGGAKNIQYF.

The chain employs TRBV6-5 and TRBJ2-5, with 8 bases lining up with TRBD2. Trimming cost V 0 bases and J 11 bases; bases outside gene matches: 14. This CDR3 region has 16 residues. Per the germline V gene, CDR1 is MNHEY and CDR2 is SVGAGI. The CDR3 is CASSYSTSGSNNEQYF. CDR3 sequence (DNA): TGTGCCAGCAGTTACTCGACCAGCGGGAGCAATAATGAGCAGTACTTC.

This clonotype came up once. The rearrangement links TRBV29-1 to TRBJ1-1; the D gene is possibly TRBD1 (5 bases). Germline V gene sequence: CDR1 SQVTM, CDR2 ANQGSEA. The CDR3 loop spans 15 amino acids. Trimming took 7 bases from V and 3 from J, leaving 21 bases between them. CDR3 bases: TGCAGCGCACTCAACCGACCTACACAGGACACTGAAGCTTTCTTT. Amino acid sequence: CSALNRPTQDTEAFF.

J is TRBJ2-7 and V is TRBV29-1, with D tentatively TRBD1 (8 bases). The V and J ends lost 2 bases and 6 bases respectively, with 14 bases between them. The CDR3 is 13 residues long. Germline V gene sequence: CDR1 SQVTM, CDR2 ANQGSEA. Written as DNA, the CDR3 is TGCAGCGTTGAAAAACAGGGGGGGCGCGAGCAGTACTTC. Its translation is CSVEKQGGREQYF.

The J gene is TRBJ2-7, the V gene TRBV9; perhaps TRBD2 as D (6 bases). Germline V gives CDR1 SGDLS, CDR2 YYNGEE. This CDR3 region has 15 residues. The V end lost 4 bases, the J end lost 2 bases, and 16 bases lay between the germline ends. The CDR3 DNA reads as TGTGCCAGCAGCCCCCGGGACGGGGGAACCTACGAGCAGTACTTC. Residues: CASSPRDGGTYEQYF. The complete variable domain, with remaining parts taken from reference TRBV9 and TRBJ2-7, reads DSGVTQTPKHLITATGQRVTLRCSPRSGDLSVYWYQQSLDQGLQFLIQYYNGEERAKGNILERFSAQQFPDLHSELNLSSLELGDSALYFCASSPRDGGTYEQYFGPGTRLTVT.

V and J are TRBV5-1 and TRBJ2-1; 14 positions agree with TRBD2. Germline trimming cut 2 bases from V and 0 bases from J; bases unmatched to any gene: 13. The germline CDR1 and CDR2 sequences are SGHRS and YFSETQ. The CDR3 contains 21 residues. The CDR3 sequence is CASSFPGLAGDMTSSYNEQFF. The CDR3 nucleotides read TGCGCCAGCAGCTTCCCGGGACTAGCGGGAGACATGACGAGCTCCTACAATGAGCAGTTCTTC.

CDR3 coding DNA: TGTGCCAGCAGCGCAGGGACTAGCGTCCAAGAGACCCAGTACTTC. It is translated as CASSAGTSVQETQYF. J is TRBJ2-5 and V is TRBV9; TRBD2 matches at 10 bases. The CDR3 runs 15 residues. CDR1 is SGDLS, CDR2 YYNGEE, per germline. The V segment lost 3 bases and the J segment 1 base; nucleotides outside the gene matches: 3.

The rearrangement links TRBV15 to TRBJ2-4; TRBD1 is a possible D gene (5 bases). The tail of the sequence fits TRBJ2-5 better, so the J call may be wrong. The CDR3 runs 14 residues. The germline V gene encodes CDR1 LNHNV and CDR2 YYDKDF (reference sequence). The CDR3 DNA follows: TGTGCCACCAGCAGACAGGGTGGGCGAGAGACCCAGTACTTC. Translation: CATSRQGGRETQYF.

This rearrangement joins TRBV5-1 to TRBJ2-7, with 7 bases fitting TRBD1. This CDR3 region has 14 residues. Germline V gene data show CDR1 as SGHRS and CDR2 as YFSETQ. The V gene end was trimmed by 2 bases and the J gene end by 1 base; junction bases not matched to a gene: 3. CDR3 region: CASSFRGTSYEQYF. CDR3 bases: TGCGCCAGCAGCTTCAGGGGGACGTCCTACGAGCAGTACTTC.

This clonotype was detected a few times. At one end the junction does not follow the germline gene, possibly because of a read error. The V call is TRBV24-1, the J call TRBJ2-1; tentative D call: TRBD2 (6 bases). The CDR3 runs 16 residues. The germline CDR1 and CDR2 sequences are KGHDR and SFDVKD. The CDR3 coding sequence is TGTGCCACCAGTGATTCGGGACTCCCTCTCTACAATGAGCAGTTCTTT. Protein sequence: CATSDSGLPLYNEQFF.

J is TRBJ2-7 and V is TRBV20-1; D ambiguous. CDR1 is DFQATT and CDR2 is SNEGSKA in the germline V gene (reference sequence). Trimming removed 0 bases from V and 0 bases from J, with 12 bases in between. This CDR3 contains 15 residues. CDR3 region: CSARDFRQYSYEQYF. The CDR3 bases are TGCAGTGCTAGAGATTTCAGACAATACTCCTACGAGCAGTACTTC.

This clonotype was found many times. The rearrangement joins TRBV10-3 to TRBJ2-3; no firm D call. Germline V gene sequence: CDR1 ENHRY, CDR2 SYGVKD. CDR3 size: 17 residues. Trimming stripped 6 bases from V and 3 bases from J, with 22 bases between. The DNA of the CDR3 is TGTGCCATCAGCGGACGGCTGGGCGCTACTGAGACAGATACGCAGTATTTT. Translated, it gives CAISGRLGATETDTQYF.

This chain joins TRBV29-1 and TRBJ2-7; possibly TRBD2 for D (6 bases). The J call may be incorrect, as the DNA end agrees better with TRBJ2-4. The length of the CDR3 is 11 residues. Germline V gives CDR1 SQVTM, CDR2 ANQGSEA. DNA for the CDR3: TGCAGCGTTGGGGAGGAGAACATTCAGTACTTC. Translated, it gives CSVGEENIQYF.

The chain is built from TRBV5-5 and TRBJ1-1, with no clear D. V gave up 2 bases and J gave up 1 base, with 15 bases separating them. Germline V lookup: CDR1 SGHKS, CDR2 YYEKEE (reference sequence). The CDR3 has 16 residues. DNA for the CDR3: TGTGCCAGCAGCTTATACTTGACACGGGGGAACACTGAAGCTTTCTTT. This translates into CASSLYLTRGNTEAFF.

This clonotype was counted a few times. V gene TRBV9 combines with J gene TRBJ2-5; a possible D gene is TRBD1 (5 bases). Trimming took 0 bases from V and 3 from J, leaving 9 bases between them. The CDR3 sequence is 14 residues long. The germline CDR1 and CDR2 sequences are SGDLS and YYNGEE. CDR3 loop: CASSVGGREETQYF. As DNA, the CDR3 is TGTGCCAGCAGCGTAGGGGGCAGAGAAGAGACCCAGTACTTC.

The chain combines TRBV29-1 with TRBJ1-2; 8 bases are a match to TRBD1. Germline CDR1 is SQVTM and CDR2 is ANQGSEA. The CDR3 is 17 residues long. The ends lost 3 bases at V and 4 bases at J; junction bases unmatched: 16. The CDR3 sequence is CSVEVPDRDHGGYGYTF. CDR3 coding DNA: TGCAGCGTTGAGGTGCCGGACAGGGATCATGGAGGCTATGGCTACACCTTC.

The rearrangement links TRBV6-1 to TRBJ2-1; the match to TRBD1 covers 7 bases. With V trimmed by 7 bases and J by 15 bases, 12 bases remained unmatched. The CDR3 has 12 residues. CDR1 and CDR2 (germline): MNHNS, SASEGT. CDR3 DNA sequence: TGTGCCAGCACCGAATGGGGACAGCTTAGGTTCTTC. Encoded protein: CASTEWGQLRFF.

Ten or more counts support this clonotype. V and J are TRBV7-9 and TRBJ2-7; D is unclear. This CDR3 comprises 14 residues. With 3 bases removed from V and 0 bases from J, the gap between germline ends came to 9 bases. Germline lookup yields CDR1 SEHNR and CDR2 FQNEAQ (reference sequence). For the CDR3, the DNA is TGTGCCAGCAGCTTCGGCGGAGCCTCCTACGAGCAGTACTTC. Encoded protein: CASSFGGASYEQYF. Combining the CDR3 with reference TRBV7-9 and TRBJ2-7 gives the whole variable domain DTGVSQNPRHKITKRGQNVTFRCDPISEHNRLYWYRQTLGQGPEFLTYFQNEAQLEKSRLLSDRFSAERPKGSFSTLEIQRTEQGDSAMYLCASSFGGASYEQYFGPGTRLTVT.

The rearrangement joins TRBV5-1 to TRBJ2-1; D may be TRBD1 or TRBD2 (5 bases each). Per the germline V gene, CDR1 is SGHRS and CDR2 is YFSETQ. The V end lost 4 bases, the J end lost 6 bases, and 11 bases lay between the germline ends. This CDR3 contains 13 residues. This CDR3 is CASSHGTSNEQFF. As DNA, the CDR3 is TGCGCCAGCAGCCACGGGACCTCCAATGAGCAGTTCTTC.

This clonotype has at least ten counts. This chain uses TRBV7-2 with TRBJ1-2; no reliable D call. Germline-derived CDR1 and CDR2 are SGHTA and FQGNSA. V dropped 7 bases and J dropped 2 bases, with 14 bases sitting between them. The length of the CDR3 is 14 residues. This chain's CDR3 is CASTSGGSNYGYTF. In nucleotides, the CDR3 is TGTGCCAGCACCTCCGGCGGCTCAAACTATGGCTACACCTTC.

This clonotype showed up just a few times. The CDR3 region is CASGIGGEWGEQFF. The CDR3 DNA follows: TGCGCCAGCGGCATAGGAGGGGAGTGGGGTGAGCAGTTCTTC. V gene TRBV5-1 combines with J gene TRBJ2-1; perhaps TRBD2 as D (6 bases). Germline lookup yields CDR1 SGHRS and CDR2 YFSETQ. CDR3 length: 14 residues. V dropped 7 bases and J dropped 9 bases, with 20 bases sitting between them.

The chain couples TRBV4-1 to TRBJ1-1; no clear D gene. The germline V gene encodes CDR1 MGHRA and CDR2 YSYEKL. The CDR3 sequence is 15 residues long. The V and J ends lost 2 bases and 3 bases respectively, with 13 bases between them. CDR3 sequence: CASSQLTPGDTEAFF. In nucleotides, the CDR3 is TGCGCCAGCAGCCAACTGACCCCCGGCGACACTGAAGCTTTCTTT.